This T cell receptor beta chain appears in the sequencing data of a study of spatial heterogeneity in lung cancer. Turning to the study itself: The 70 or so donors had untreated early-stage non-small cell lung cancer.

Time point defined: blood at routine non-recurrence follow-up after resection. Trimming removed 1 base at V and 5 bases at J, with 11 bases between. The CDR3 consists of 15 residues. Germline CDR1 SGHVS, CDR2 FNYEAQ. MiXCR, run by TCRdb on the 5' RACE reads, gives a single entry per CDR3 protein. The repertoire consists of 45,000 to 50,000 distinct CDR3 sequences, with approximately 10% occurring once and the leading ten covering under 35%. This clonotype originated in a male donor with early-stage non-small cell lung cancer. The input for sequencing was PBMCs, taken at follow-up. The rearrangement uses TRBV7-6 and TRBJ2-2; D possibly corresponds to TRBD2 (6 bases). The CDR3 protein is CASSLGGVGTGELFF. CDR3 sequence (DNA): TGTGCCAGCAGCTTAGGCGGGGTAGGGACCGGGGAGCTGTTTTTT.